This entry features one TCR beta chain sequence. Antigen unknown. V lost 0 bases and J lost 3; bases outside the gene matches: 2. Germline loops: CDR1 LGHNA, CDR2 YNFKEQ. The CDR3 spans 14 residues. This entry comes from a study of T cells in Graves' hyperthyroidism and ophthalmopathy. Study-wide results and caveats: Most thyroid clonotypes that were expanded above 0.001 also turned up in blood.

Amplification of TCR beta CDR3 regions was performed using RNA transcripts as template. Primed by the HTBI set, a first-round RT-PCR was run on the TCR CDR3. In TCRdb, the multiplex PCR reads were re-called with MiXCR into one record per CDR3 protein. The sample holds some 600,000 distinct CDR3 sequences, about 14% seen once. The V call is TRBV4-2, the J call TRBJ2-7; 7 bases are a match to TRBD1. Sequencing input: blood. The sequence came from a woman in her 30s with Graves' hyperthyroidism that later progressed to Graves' ophthalmopathy. The CDR3 here is CASSQEDRYYEQYF. The CDR3 bases are TGTGCCAGCAGCCAAGAGGACAGGTACTACGAGCAGTACTTC.